This T cell receptor beta chain is drawn from a study of T cell responses to AZD1222 COVID-19 vaccine. The assay was immunoSEQ multiplex PCR, and TCRdb's table has in-frame clones only and misses some. The sample has about 75,000 clones; more than 75% are singletons. V dropped 6 bases and J dropped 3 bases, with 14 bases sitting between them. CDR1 and CDR2 from the germline V gene are SNHLY and FYNNEI. CDR3 length: 14 amino acids. The receptor's source is an adult who received the AZD1222 COVID-19 vaccine. This specimen was peripheral blood, taken 28 days after the second AZD1222 dose. This chain connects TRBV2 to TRBJ1-1; a possible D gene is TRBD1 (6 bases). The CDR3, as DNA: TGTGCCAGCAGGTACAGGGTTGAAGACACTGAAGCTTTCTTT. Amino acid sequence: CASRYRVEDTEAFF.